Listed below are T cell receptor beta chains from one sample, sequenced in a study of T cells after yellow fever vaccination. Using its own MiXCR run on the 5' RACE reads, TCRdb lists one record per CDR3 protein. This sample has about 50,000 distinct CDR3 sequences; less than 9% occur once, and the top ten carry 28%. The sample in question was CD8+ T cells sorted from PBMCs, obtained less than 16 days after the first yellow fever vaccination. These receptors all come from a man younger than 35 who received the YFV17D yellow fever vaccine. Both conserved end residues are part of each CDR3. D genes are given only for firm matches. A row's size may be missing; if present it is once, few, many or a size class.

TRBV5-6	-	many	TRBJ2-4	CASSPAGYYGNIQYF	TGTGCCAGCAGCCCAGCAGGGTATTATGGAAACATTCAGTACTTC
TRBV7-9	-	many	TRBJ2-2	CASSPRDGANTGELFF	TGTGCCAGCAGCCCTCGCGACGGTGCGAACACCGGGGAGCTGTTTTTT
TRBV29-1	-	many	TRBJ2-2	CSVEEPLTGPGELFF	TGCAGCGTTGAAGAACCCCTGACAGGCCCCGGGGAGCTGTTTTTT
TRBV4-2	-	many	TRBJ2-2	CASSQEIRGAGTGELFF	TGTGCCAGCAGCCAAGAAATAAGGGGCGCCGGCACCGGGGAGCTGTTTTTT
TRBV9	TRBD2	-	TRBJ2-3	CASSAVVGGVSTDTQYF	TGTGCCAGCAGCGCCGTTGTGGGGGGGGTTAGCACAGATACGCAGTATTTT
TRBV10-2	TRBD1	many	TRBJ2-7	CASSGGQGFKFEQYF	TGCGCCAGCAGCGGGGGACAGGGGTTCAAGTTCGAGCAGTACTTC
TRBV30	TRBD1	many	TRBJ2-1	CAWSATGRNEQFF	TGTGCCTGGAGCGCGACAGGGCGGAATGAGCAGTTCTTC
TRBV7-3	-	many	TRBJ2-1	CASSAEGGSYNEQFF	TGTGCCAGCAGCGCGGAGGGGGGATCCTACAATGAGCAGTTCTTC
TRBV12-3/TRBV12-4	-	many	TRBJ2-2	CASSFNGGNTGELFF	TGTGCCAGCAGTTTCAACGGGGGGAACACCGGGGAGCTGTTTTTT
TRBV20-1	TRBD2	many	TRBJ2-7	CSAPYTASGAYEQYF	TGCAGTGCTCCGTATACGGCTAGCGGGGCCTACGAGCAGTACTTC
TRBV3-1	-	-	TRBJ1-5	CASSPGHDQPQHF	TGTGCCAGCAGCCCGGGCCACGATCAGCCCCAGCATTTT
TRBV23-1	-	many	TRBJ2-1	CASSQFRRNEQFF	TGCGCCAGCAGTCAATTCCGTAGGAATGAGCAGTTCTTC
TRBV4-1	TRBD1	many	TRBJ1-5	CASSQGQGREPQHF	TGCGCCAGCAGCCAAGGACAGGGGCGAGAGCCCCAGCATTTT
TRBV12-3/TRBV12-4	TRBD1	many	TRBJ2-2	CASSLPGTGGDTGELFF	TGTGCCAGCAGTCTCCCCGGGACAGGGGGCGACACCGGGGAGCTGTTTTTT
TRBV5-1	TRBD1	many	TRBJ2-7	CASSLGTGAYEQYF	TGCGCCAGCAGCCTCGGGACAGGGGCCTACGAGCAGTACTTC
TRBV4-3	-	-	TRBJ1-2	CASSQDGGRGDAYGYTF	TGCGCCAGCAGCCAAGATGGGGGCCGGGGGGATGCCTATGGCTACACCTTC
TRBV7-9	TRBD1	-	TRBJ1-4	CASSQYWDRGGNEKLFF	TGTGCCAGCAGCCAGTATTGGGACAGGGGAGGTAATGAAAAACTGTTTTTT
TRBV5-5	TRBD2	many	TRBJ2-7	CASSRLAGVLAHEQYF	TGTGCCAGCAGCAGACTAGCGGGGGTATTAGCCCACGAGCAGTACTTC
TRBV27	-	many	TRBJ2-4	CASRLLSGDTNIQYF	TGTGCCAGCCGACTTCTCTCCGGTGACACGAACATTCAGTACTTC
TRBV5-4	TRBD1	few	TRBJ1-1	CASSFWDRGITEAFF	TGTGCCAGCAGCTTCTGGGACAGGGGAATCACTGAAGCTTTCTTT
TRBV19	-	many	TRBJ1-4	CASNQPTGTNEKLFF	TGTGCCAGTAATCAACCGACGGGAACTAATGAAAAACTGTTTTTT
TRBV20-1	-	many	TRBJ2-5	CSASRRSRQETQYF	TGCAGTGCTAGTCGGCGGAGCCGACAAGAGACCCAGTACTTC
TRBV9	-	few	TRBJ2-1	CASSVVGGRGNEQFF	TGTGCCAGCAGCGTAGTGGGGGGCAGGGGCAATGAGCAGTTCTTC
TRBV7-3	-	many	TRBJ2-7	CASSLFLRDEQYF	TGTGCCAGCAGCTTATTTCTTCGGGACGAGCAGTACTTC
TRBV9	-	many	TRBJ2-1	CASSVVGGPSSYNEQFF	TGTGCCAGCAGCGTAGTGGGGGGTCCCAGCTCCTACAATGAGCAGTTCTTC
TRBV6-2/TRBV6-3	TRBD1	many	TRBJ2-7	CASGGQGAYEQYF	TGTGCCAGCGGCGGACAGGGGGCCTACGAGCAGTACTTC
TRBV12-5	-	-	TRBJ2-7	CASGLPTGIGEQYF	TGTGCTAGTGGTTTGCCTACAGGAATTGGCGAGCAGTACTTC
TRBV11-2	-	few	TRBJ2-5	CASSDLEETQYF	TGTGCCAGCAGCGACCTAGAAGAGACCCAGTACTTC
TRBV29-1	-	many	TRBJ1-1	CSVARMNTEAFF	TGCAGCGTTGCCAGGATGAACACTGAAGCTTTCTTT
TRBV6-6	-	few	TRBJ1-4	CASSLQSNEKLFF	TGTGCCAGCAGTCTCCAGAGTAATGAAAAACTGTTTTTT
TRBV20-1	TRBD2	many	TRBJ2-3	CSASTSGGYVGTDTQYF	TGCAGTGCTAGTACTAGCGGGGGTTATGTCGGCACAGATACGCAGTATTTT
TRBV5-1	TRBD1	-	TRBJ2-6	CASSADGQGVSGANVLTF	TGCGCCAGCAGCGCGGACGGACAGGGAGTCTCTGGGGCCAACGTCCTGACTTTC
TRBV5-1	TRBD1	many	TRBJ2-3	CASSLGDRETRSTDTQYF	TGCGCCAGCAGCTTGGGGGACAGGGAGACACGTAGCACAGATACGCAGTATTTT
TRBV29-1	-	many	TRBJ2-7	CSVSQNYEQYF	TGCAGCGTTAGTCAGAACTACGAGCAGTACTTC
TRBV19	-	many	TRBJ2-3	CATRANTQYF	TGTGCCACCCGGGCCAATACGCAGTATTTT
TRBV21-1	-	many	TRBJ2-7	CASRRAVFYEQYF	TGTGCCAGCAGGCGGGCAGTCTTCTACGAGCAGTACTTC
TRBV5-1	-	many	TRBJ2-1	CASSLDGGNEQFF	TGCGCCAGCAGCTTGGATGGGGGCAATGAGCAGTTCTTC
TRBV12-5	-	many	TRBJ2-1	CASGLVLGGPYNEQFF	TGTGCTAGTGGTTTGGTACTGGGGGGCCCGTACAATGAGCAGTTCTTC
TRBV4-1	-	many	TRBJ1-3	CASSQETTGGNTIYF	TGCGCCAGCAGCCAAGAAACGACAGGCGGAAACACCATATATTTT
TRBV24-1	TRBD1	many	TRBJ2-3	CATSEDRATDTQYF	TGTGCCACCAGTGAGGACAGGGCCACAGATACGCAGTATTTT
TRBV4-3	TRBD2	many	TRBJ2-5	CASSPRDSGGYF	TGCGCCAGCAGCCCCCGGGACTCGGGGGGGTACTTC
TRBV3-1	TRBD2	many	TRBJ2-2	CASSQGGGDVGELFF	TGTGCCAGCAGCCAAGGCGGGGGGGACGTCGGGGAGCTGTTTTTT
TRBV4-1	TRBD2	many	TRBJ2-7	CASSRWPIPGTKYEQYF	TGCGCCAGCAGCCGTTGGCCGATTCCCGGGACTAAGTACGAGCAGTACTTC
TRBV6-5	-	many	TRBJ2-2	CASSPLFRVVLLGELFF	TGTGCCAGCAGTCCCCTTTTTCGAGTGGTACTTTTAGGGGAGCTGTTTTTT
TRBV6-1	TRBD1	many	TRBJ2-1	CASTTPRDRGNEQFF	TGTGCCAGCACGACACCCCGGGACAGGGGCAATGAGCAGTTCTTC
TRBV7-6	-	-	TRBJ2-1	CASSLEADPYNEQFF	TGTGCCAGCAGCTTAGAAGCGGATCCATACAATGAGCAGTTCTTC
TRBV12-3/TRBV12-4	TRBD2	many	TRBJ2-7	CASTAGGAYEQYF	TGTGCCAGCACCGCGGGGGGAGCCTACGAGCAGTACTTC
TRBV29-1	-	many	TRBJ2-2	CSVAADTGELFF	TGCAGCGTTGCAGCGGACACCGGGGAGCTGTTTTTT
TRBV20-1	TRBD1	many	TRBJ2-1	CSAPGQGVVEQFF	TGCAGTGCTCCGGGACAGGGGGTAGTTGAGCAGTTCTTC
TRBV30	TRBD2	many	TRBJ2-1	CAWSPGTSALDEQFF	TGTGCCTGGAGTCCCGGGACTAGTGCCCTAGATGAGCAGTTCTTC
TRBV7-2	TRBD2	medium-sized	TRBJ2-5	CASSGKGLAGETQYF	TGTGCCAGCAGCGGGAAGGGACTAGCGGGAGAGACCCAGTACTTC